The 24 T cell receptor beta chains given below trace back to one sample, sequenced in a study of CD8+CD57+ T cells in acquired aplastic anemia. Profiling of TCR beta VDJ combinations and CDR3 sequences used genomic DNA as template. One entry per CDR3 protein, called by TCRdb with MiXCR from the reads. The profile covers 75,000 to 100,000 distinct CDR3 sequences, with about 66% appearing a single time and 65% taken by the ten largest. All sequencing subjects had displayed CD8+CD57+ cell expansion on flow cytometry. Sequenced: sorted CD4+, CD8+, or CD8+CD57+ T cells (not recorded which) from PBMCs. The receptors originated from a human donor with aplastic anemia.

The V and J genes are TRBV2 and TRBJ1-6, with TRBD1 matching 8 bases. Germline V gene lookup returns CDR1 SNHLY and CDR2 FYNNEI. This CDR3 is 13 amino acids long. The trim removed 4 bases at V and 9 bases at J, leaving 2 bases unmatched. This CDR3 is CASSARGRSPLHF. The DNA for the CDR3 is TGTGCCAGCAGTGCCAGGGGGCGTTCACCCCTCCACTTT.

V and J are TRBV20-1 and TRBJ1-4; no clear D. The V and J ends lost 1 base and 4 bases respectively, with 10 bases between them. The germline V gene encodes CDR1 DFQATT and CDR2 SNEGSKA (reference sequence). The CDR3 covers 14 residues. The DNA of the CDR3 is TGCAGTGCTAGAGCTTCAGGTATTAATGAAAAACTGTTTTTT. This codes for CSARASGINEKLFF.

The chain has TRBV2 and TRBJ1-2; D is undetermined. The CDR3 has 12 amino acids. V lost 6 bases, J lost 2 bases, and 7 bases lay in between. The germline V gene has CDR1 SNHLY and CDR2 FYNNEI. The CDR3 spells CASRDLNYGYTF. CDR3 bases: TGTGCCAGCAGGGACTTAAACTATGGCTACACCTTC.

The gene calls are TRBV7-2 and TRBJ2-3, with 8 nucleotides matching TRBD2. The CDR3 totals 17 residues. With V trimmed by 0 bases and J by 10 bases, 15 bases remained unmatched. The V gene's germline CDR1 is SGHTA and CDR2 FQGNSA. The CDR3 DNA reads TGTGCCAGCAGCTTAGCGCGGAGTCTAGCGGACGGGGGGGCGCAGTATTTT. Translated, it gives CASSLARSLADGGAQYF.

The V gene is TRBV19, the J gene TRBJ2-5; D is possibly TRBD2 (6 bases). The CDR3 is 14 residues long. Germline values: CDR1 LNHDA, CDR2 SQIVND (reference sequence). V was cut by 3 bases and J by 5 bases, with 13 bases left in between. This CDR3 reads CASSINAGRETQYF. CDR3 DNA sequence: TGTGCCAGTAGTATCAACGCAGGGAGGGAGACCCAGTACTTC.

This clonotype has more than one count but fewer than ten. The chain has TRBV2 and TRBJ1-4, with D hard to call. Per germline, CDR1 SNHLY and CDR2 FYNNEI. V lost 8 bases and J 5 bases, leaving 15 bases between the germline ends. The CDR3 contains 14 residues. The CDR3 loop reads CASGERATNEKLFF. CDR3 coding DNA: TGTGCCAGCGGAGAGAGGGCGACCAATGAAAAACTGTTTTTT.

The V call is TRBV20-1, the J call TRBJ2-1, with 9 bases fitting TRBD2. CDR3 length: 15 amino acids. CDR1 is DFQATT and CDR2 is SNEGSKA in the germline V gene (reference sequence). Germline trimming cut 0 bases from V and 6 bases from J; bases unmatched to any gene: 6. CDR3 sequence reads: CSAREASGVPNEQFF. As DNA, the CDR3 is TGCAGTGCTAGAGAAGCTAGCGGGGTCCCCAATGAGCAGTTCTTC.

The chain employs TRBV7-8 and TRBJ2-2; D gene unclear. V gave up 6 bases and J gave up 0 bases, with 17 bases separating them. CDR3 length equals 17 residues. Germline CDR1 reads SGHVS; CDR2 reads FQNEAQ. This chain's CDR3 is CASSSLRVDPNTGELFF. The CDR3 bases are TGTGCCAGCAGTTCGCTACGGGTGGACCCGAACACCGGGGAGCTGTTTTTT. Full variable domain (outside the CDR3, taken from reference TRBV7-8 and TRBJ2-2): GAGVSQSPRYKVAKRGQDVALRCDPISGHVSLFWYQQALGQGPEFLTYFQNEAQLDKSGLPSDRFFAERPEGSVSTLKIQRTQQEDSAVYLCASSSLRVDPNTGELFFGEGSRLTVL.

Here the CDR3 DNA reads TGTGCCAGCAGCTTGGCAGGTCACTCCTACGAGCAGTACTTC. It encodes CASSLAGHSYEQYF. The rearrangement links TRBV7-9 to TRBJ2-7; D not resolved. The germline V and J ends were trimmed by 3 bases and 0 bases, with 9 bases remaining between them. The CDR3 extends over 14 amino acids. Germline V gene data show CDR1 as SEHNR and CDR2 as FQNEAQ (reference sequence).

The rearrangement joins TRBV9 to TRBJ2-2, with a possible D match to TRBD2 (5 bases). V lost 0 bases, J lost 0 bases, and 9 bases lay in between. This CDR3 has 16 amino acids. The germline gives CDR1 SGDLS, CDR2 YYNGEE. In DNA, the CDR3 is TGTGCCAGCAGCGTAGGTAGTAGCGCGAACACCGGGGAGCTGTTTTTT. Its translation is CASSVGSSANTGELFF. The whole variable domain, remainder taken from reference TRBV9 and TRBJ2-2, is DSGVTQTPKHLITATGQRVTLRCSPRSGDLSVYWYQQSLDQGLQFLIQYYNGEERAKGNILERFSAQQFPDLHSELNLSSLELGDSALYFCASSVGSSANTGELFFGEGSRLTVL.

This chain connects TRBV3-1 to TRBJ1-1; no firm D call. There are 16 residues in the CDR3. V was shortened by 4 bases and J by 1 base, with 16 bases between the two germline ends. Germline V lookup: CDR1 LGHDT, CDR2 YNNKEL (reference sequence). The CDR3 region has the DNA TGTGCCAGCAGCCGAGGAATGGGAGCTAAGAACACTGAAGCTTTCTTT. Translating gives CASSRGMGAKNTEAFF.

This rearrangement joins TRBV7-2 to TRBJ2-5, with 10 nucleotides matching TRBD1. V shed 4 bases, J shed 5 bases, and the junction held 7 bases outside the gene matches. The CDR3 consists of 15 residues. The germline V gene encodes CDR1 SGHTA and CDR2 FQGNSA. CDR3 in amino acids: CASSSGQGDWETQYF. CDR3 DNA: TGTGCCAGCAGCTCCGGACAGGGGGATTGGGAGACCCAGTACTTC.

The rearrangement joins TRBV7-9 to TRBJ1-6; no clear D. Looked up from germline, CDR1 is SEHNR and CDR2 is FQNEAQ (reference sequence). Trimming took 4 bases from V and 10 from J, leaving 8 bases between them. This CDR3 has 12 amino acids. CDR3 residues: CASSSPGSPLHF. The CDR3 bases are TGTGCCAGCAGCTCCCCGGGCTCACCCCTCCACTTT.

The genes are TRBV5-6 and TRBJ1-6; 9 bases line up with TRBD1. The CDR3 runs to 16 residues. V was clipped by 5 bases and J by 9 bases; unmatched bases: 12. Germline CDR1 is SGHDT and CDR2 is YYEEEE. The CDR3 is CASRKHRGQNRSPLHF. The CDR3 nucleotides read TGTGCCAGCAGGAAGCACAGGGGGCAGAACCGTTCACCCCTCCACTTT.

This clonotype was seen a single time. The chain uses TRBV9 and TRBJ2-1; 7 bases agree with TRBD2. Germline V gene lookup returns CDR1 SGDLS and CDR2 YYNGEE. CDR3 length: 18 residues. J gave up 0 bases and V 4 bases, and 13 bases lay outside the gene matches. Here the CDR3 reads CASSLRGGTILSYNEQFF. DNA of the CDR3: TGTGCCAGCAGCTTACGGGGTGGGACTATCCTCTCCTACAATGAGCAGTTCTTC.

The rearrangement uses TRBV20-1 and TRBJ2-2; D unclear. The germline V and J ends were trimmed by 6 bases and 5 bases, with 10 bases remaining between them. The CDR3 is 12 residues long. CDR1 and CDR2 (germline): DFQATT, SNEGSKA (reference sequence). The CDR3 sequence is CSARVLTGELFF. For the CDR3, the DNA is TGCAGTGCCCGAGTCCTGACCGGGGAGCTGTTTTTT.

This clonotype was counted a single time. V gene TRBV19 combines with J gene TRBJ1-1, with a tentative D call TRBD1 (6 bases). The CDR3 has 13 residues. CDR1 is LNHDA and CDR2 is SQIVND in the germline V gene (reference sequence). The V end lost 7 bases, the J end lost 3 bases, and 12 bases lay between the germline ends. CDR3 residues: CASTIGGDTEAFF. For the CDR3, the DNA is TGTGCCAGTACCATAGGGGGGGACACTGAAGCTTTCTTT.

The chain recombines TRBV15 with TRBJ2-5, with 7 nucleotides matching TRBD2. V shed 3 bases, J shed 2 bases, and the junction held 6 bases outside the gene matches. CDR3 length: 15 amino acids. Per the germline V gene, CDR1 is LNHNV and CDR2 is YYDKDF (reference sequence). CDR3: CATSSKTAGQETQYF. Here the CDR3 DNA reads TGTGCCACCAGCAGTAAAACAGCGGGACAAGAGACCCAGTACTTC.

This CDR3 reads CSVEHRSRNYGYTF. DNA of the CDR3: TGCAGCGTGGAGCACCGGTCGAGGAACTATGGCTACACCTTC. This sequence joins TRBV29-1 and TRBJ1-2, with D hard to call. V was clipped by 6 bases and J by 2 bases, with 16 bases between them. Germline assignment: CDR1 SQVTM and CDR2 ANQGSEA. The CDR3 covers 14 residues. The full variable domain, in which reference TRBV29-1 and TRBJ1-2 provide the parts outside the CDR3, is SAVISQKPSRDICQRGTSLTIQCQVDSQVTMMFWYRQQPGQSLTLIATANQGSEATYESGFVIDKFPISRPNLTFSTLTVSNMSPEDSSIYLCSVEHRSRNYGYTFGSGTRLTVV.

The V call is TRBV10-3, the J call TRBJ2-3, with D unresolved. The CDR3 is made up of 15 amino acids. Trimming cost V 4 bases and J 0 bases, with 11 bases left between them. Germline V gives CDR1 ENHRY, CDR2 SYGVKD. The CDR3 is CAISGAQVSTDTQYF. The CDR3 DNA reads TGTGCCATCAGTGGGGCGCAGGTTAGCACAGATACGCAGTATTTT.

V is TRBV20-1 and J is TRBJ2-3; 8 nucleotides match TRBD1. This CDR3 spans 14 amino acids. After removal of 8 bases from V and 4 bases from J, the junction contained 11 bases not matched to a gene. The germline V gene encodes CDR1 DFQATT and CDR2 SNEGSKA (reference sequence). The DNA of the CDR3 is TGCAGTACAGGACAGGGCGGTAGGGCAGATACGCAGTATTTT. Its translation is CSTGQGGRADTQYF.

This clonotype was seen a handful of times. The chain uses TRBV5-4 and TRBJ2-5, with D possibly TRBD1 on 7 matching bases. The CDR3 loop spans 15 amino acids. Per germline, CDR1 SGHNT and CDR2 YYREEE (reference sequence). The V end lost 0 bases, the J end lost 5 bases, and 14 bases lay between the germline ends. CDR3 region: CASSLVVAGQETQYF. The CDR3, as DNA: TGTGCCAGCAGCTTGGTCGTGGCGGGACAGGAGACCCAGTACTTC. The entire variable domain, with the rest obtained from reference TRBV5-4 and TRBJ2-5, is as follows: ETGVTQSPTHLIKTRGQQVTLRCSSQSGHNTVSWYQQALGQGPQFIFQYYREEENGRGNFPPRFSGLQFPNYSSELNVNALELDDSALYLCASSLVVAGQETQYFGPGTRLLVL.

The genes are TRBV19 and TRBJ2-2, with 9 bases identical to TRBD1. From germline, CDR1 is LNHDA and CDR2 SQIVND (reference sequence). The CDR3 is 14 amino acids. J gave up 7 bases and V 6 bases, and 6 bases lay outside the gene matches. Written as DNA, the CDR3 is TGTGCCAGTAGCAACAGGGGGCAGGGCGGGGAGCTGTTTTTT. This encodes CASSNRGQGGELFF.

The rearrangement links TRBV10-3 to TRBJ1-1; 7 positions agree with TRBD1. The CDR3 is 13 residues long. Germline lookup yields CDR1 ENHRY and CDR2 SYGVKD. Losses at the gene ends were 10 bases for V and 8 bases for J; bases not matched to a gene: 13. CDR3 residues: CASQTGRDSEAFF. The DNA for the CDR3 is TGTGCCAGCCAAACGGGCCGGGACAGCGAAGCTTTCTTT.